This TCR beta chain appears in the sequencing data of a study of T cells of healthy individuals. MiXCR, applied by TCRdb to the 5' RACE reads, yields one record per CDR3 protein. The sample yields 40,000 to 65,000 distinct CDR3 sequences, over 12% seen once. This clonotype was seen only a few times. The CDR3 consists of 11 residues. Germline V gene data show CDR1 as ENHRY and CDR2 as SYGVKD. V lost 6 bases and J 2 bases, leaving 4 bases between the germline ends. V usage is TRBV10-3 and J usage is TRBJ1-1; D ambiguous. The sequence was obtained from a human donor in good health. The CDR3 is CAIRDNTEAFF. CDR3 nucleotide sequence: TGTGCCATCAGGGACAACACTGAAGCTTTCTTT.